This T cell receptor beta chain appears in the sequencing data of a study of CD4 T cells in relation to SARS-CoV-2 and coronaviruses (dated by TCRdb to the early 2020s). Context from the whole study: In the ViraFEST assay, PBMCs were cultured with antigen for nine to ten days, after which TCR beta CDR3s were sequenced to identify clonal expansions specific to the antigen. The negative reference condition was either a culture with an HIV-1 Nef peptide pool or a culture with no peptide. The Adaptive Biotechnologies TCR-sequencing kit was used to sequence samples from three pre-COVID donors and the naive versus memory experiments, whereas other data were Illumina-based. Expansion assays from other donors in the study were sequenced with a different, Illumina-based TCR-beta assay. Shared crossreactive spike epitopes were mapped to their HLA restriction using patient-derived lymphoblastoid cell lines. Memory CD4+ T cell crossreactivity between SARS-CoV-2 and common cold coronavirus spike proteins was assessed at the TCR clonotype level in the study.

Of note for this clone: Its cognate antigen has yet to be identified. No base qualities exist here, and no much larger clone lies one base off it.

Results the study describes overall, beyond this receptor: Pre-pandemic and post-infection samples were not both contributed by any donor, so tracing of the source of pre-existing responses was limited. Small numbers of patients and of tested TCRs limited the study. Because the crossreactivity analysis focused on spike protein, crossreactivity against other viral proteins was not assessed. Crossreactive clones showed significantly weaker SARS-CoV-2-driven expansion than monoreactive clones, consistent with antigenic imprinting. Approximately 69% of donors had memory CD4+ clonotypes that crossrecognized SARS-CoV-2 and at least one common cold coronavirus spike.

Library preparation used the immunoSEQ multiplex PCR assay. Per the original workflow: Preprocessing removed nonproductive sequences and CDR3s not starting with C, not ending with F or W, or shorter than 7 amino acids. Antigen-specific clonotypes were called with the MANAFEST web app, based on expansion relative to reference and other culture wells. A clone counted as positive if significantly expanded in 2 of 3 replicate wells versus the reference culture at FDR below 0.05. To be called positive, a clone also had to show significant expansion compared with every other tandem well and an odds ratio greater than 5. Pairwise Levenshtein distance, computed with the stringdist R package after three terminal residues were trimmed from each end, was used as the measure of CDR3 homology. TCRdb limited this immuneACCESS table to in-frame rearrangements with V and J called. A share of clones is missing; checked studies link under half to unresolved V genes, and the rest is unexplained. V and J calls and clone size are given by that table; D and trimming were obtained from the DNA. For this sample the table gives 24,000 or so clones, of which more than 70% were detected only once. The top ten clones comprise more than 9% of the sample.

CD4+ T cells from unexposed donors were collected before the COVID-19 pandemic (2011-2018). Following 10 days of culture, the EasySep CD4+ T cell isolation kit was used to isolate CD4+ T cells. As far as cell numbers permitted, CD4+ T cells from unexposed donors were tested for reactivity against SARS-CoV-2 S and N as well as four spike pools from common cold coronaviruses. PBMCs were cultured at a few million per well in IMDM supplemented with around 5% human AB serum and 9 to 10 IU/ml IL-2. Half of the culture medium was replaced with fresh IL-2-containing medium on days 3 and 7. In general, every peptide culture condition was set up in three replicate wells. Leukapheresis product for the unexposed donors was purchased commercially. Ficoll-Paque PLUS gradient centrifugation was used to isolate PBMCs from leukapheresis product or whole blood. The PBMCs went either fresh into the expansion assay or into cryopreservation at -140 degrees C. The QIAamp Micro DNA Kit was used to extract genomic DNA from the CD4+ T cells.

This sequence originates from a human donor in good health. Material for sequencing was CD4+ T cells from PBMCs, cultured in vitro.

This receptor has the CDR3 CASSILGQREETQYF. The DNA sequence reads TGTGCCAGCAGCATCCTGGGACAGAGGGAAGAGACCCAGTACTTC. This receptor chain uses TRBV2 and TRBJ2-5; the junction holds 7 bases that match TRBD1. Inclusive of the bounding cysteine and phenylalanine, the CDR3 is 15 residues long. The entry retains the CDR3 DNA only, 45 bases that are in frame from base 1. CDR1 and CDR2 are read off the germline V gene as SNHLY and FYNNEI. V ends up 6 bases short and J 3 bases short, with an unmatched junction base count of 10.